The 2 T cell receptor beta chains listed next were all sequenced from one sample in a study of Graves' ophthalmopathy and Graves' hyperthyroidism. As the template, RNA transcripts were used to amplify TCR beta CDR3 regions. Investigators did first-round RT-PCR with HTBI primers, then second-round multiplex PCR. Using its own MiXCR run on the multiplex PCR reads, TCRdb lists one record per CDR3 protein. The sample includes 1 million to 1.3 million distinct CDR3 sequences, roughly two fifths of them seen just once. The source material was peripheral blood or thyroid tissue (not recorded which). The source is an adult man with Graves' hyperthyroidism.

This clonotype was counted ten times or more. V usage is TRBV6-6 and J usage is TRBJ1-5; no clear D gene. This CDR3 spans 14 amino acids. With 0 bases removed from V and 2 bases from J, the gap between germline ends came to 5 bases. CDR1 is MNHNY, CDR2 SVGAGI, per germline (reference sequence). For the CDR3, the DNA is TGTGCCAGCAGTTACTCGGACCGCAATCAGCCCCAGCATTTT. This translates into CASSYSDRNQPQHF.

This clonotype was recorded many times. The CDR3 region is CASSQEGFEAFF. CDR3 DNA: TGCGCCAGCAGCCAAGAGGGGTTTGAAGCTTTCTTT. V and J are TRBV4-1 and TRBJ1-1; no firm D call. Germline V gene data show CDR1 as MGHRA and CDR2 as YSYEKL. The CDR3 extends over 12 amino acids. V was trimmed by 0 bases and J by 7 bases, leaving 6 bases between them.